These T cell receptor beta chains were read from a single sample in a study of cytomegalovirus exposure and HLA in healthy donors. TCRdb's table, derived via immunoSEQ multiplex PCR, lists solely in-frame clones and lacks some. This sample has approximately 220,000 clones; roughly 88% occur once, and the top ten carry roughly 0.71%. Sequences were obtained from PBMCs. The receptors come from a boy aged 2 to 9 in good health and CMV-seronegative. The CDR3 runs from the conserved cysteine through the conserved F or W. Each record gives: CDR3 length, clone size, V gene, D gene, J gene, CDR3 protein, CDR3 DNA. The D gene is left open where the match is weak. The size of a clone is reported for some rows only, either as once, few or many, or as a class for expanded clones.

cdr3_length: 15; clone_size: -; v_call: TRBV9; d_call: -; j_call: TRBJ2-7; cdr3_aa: CASPLARQNSYEQYF; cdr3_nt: TGTGCCAGCCCCCTTGCACGACAGAACTCCTACGAGCAGTACTTC
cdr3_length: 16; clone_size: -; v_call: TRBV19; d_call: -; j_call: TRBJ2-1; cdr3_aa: CASSMGSSSSYNEQFF; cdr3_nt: TGTGCCAGTAGTATGGGCTCATCGAGCTCCTACAATGAGCAGTTCTTC
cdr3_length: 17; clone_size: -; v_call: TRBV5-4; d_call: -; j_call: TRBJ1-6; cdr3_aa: CASSPSPDSSYNSPLHF; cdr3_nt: TGTGCCAGCAGCCCGAGTCCGGACAGCTCCTATAATTCACCCCTCCACTTT
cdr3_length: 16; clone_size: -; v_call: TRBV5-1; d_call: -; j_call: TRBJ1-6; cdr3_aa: CASSQSGGVGNSPLHF; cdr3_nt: TGCGCCAGCAGCCAGTCAGGAGGGGTAGGTAATTCACCCCTCCACTTT
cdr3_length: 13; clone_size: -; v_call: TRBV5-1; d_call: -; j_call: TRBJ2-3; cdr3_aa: CASSLVNRDTQCF; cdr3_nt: TGCGCCAGCAGCTTGGTTAACAGAGATACGCAGTGTTTT
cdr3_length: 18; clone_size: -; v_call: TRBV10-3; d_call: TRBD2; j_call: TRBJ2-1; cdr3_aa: CAISAPTSEISSYNEQFF; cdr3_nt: TGTGCCATCAGTGCACCTACTAGCGAGATCAGCTCCTACAATGAGCAGTTCTTC
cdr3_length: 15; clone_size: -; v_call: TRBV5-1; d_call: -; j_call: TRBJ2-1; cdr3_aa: CASSHSSGTYNEQFF; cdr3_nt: TGCGCCAGCAGCCACAGTAGCGGAACCTACAATGAGCAGTTCTTC
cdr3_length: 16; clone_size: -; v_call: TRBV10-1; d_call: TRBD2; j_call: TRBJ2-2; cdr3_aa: CASSEGTSGNTGELFF; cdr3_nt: TGCGCCAGCAGTGAGGGGACTAGCGGGAACACCGGGGAGCTGTTTTTT
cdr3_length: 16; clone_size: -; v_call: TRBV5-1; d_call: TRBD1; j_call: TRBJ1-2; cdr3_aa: CASSISGTGIPNGYTF; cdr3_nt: TGCGCCAGCAGCATCTCCGGGACAGGGATTCCCAATGGCTACACCTTC
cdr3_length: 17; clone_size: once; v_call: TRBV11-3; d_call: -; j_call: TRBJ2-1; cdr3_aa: CASRLGGQWLSYNEQFF; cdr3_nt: TGTGCCAGCAGACTGGGGGGTCAGTGGCTTTCCTACAATGAGCAGTTCTTC
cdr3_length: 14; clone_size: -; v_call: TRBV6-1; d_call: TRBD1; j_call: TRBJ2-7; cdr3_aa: CASRKGQNSYEQYF; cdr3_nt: TGTGCCAGCAGGAAGGGACAGAACTCCTACGAGCAGTACTTC
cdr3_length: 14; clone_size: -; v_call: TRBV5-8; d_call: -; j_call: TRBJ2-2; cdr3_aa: CASSNSQGVGELFF; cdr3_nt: TGTGCCAGCAGCAACTCCCAAGGGGTGGGCGAGCTGTTTTTT
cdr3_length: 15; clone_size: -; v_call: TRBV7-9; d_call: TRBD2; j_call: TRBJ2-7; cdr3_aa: CASSSPTSGGYEQYF; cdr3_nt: TGTGCCAGCAGCTCCCCGACTAGCGGGGGATACGAGCAGTACTTC
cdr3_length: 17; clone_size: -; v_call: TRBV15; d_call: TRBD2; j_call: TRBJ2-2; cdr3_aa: CATSRGMLAGDAGELFF; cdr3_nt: TGTGCCACCAGCAGAGGGATGCTAGCGGGAGACGCCGGGGAGCTGTTTTTT
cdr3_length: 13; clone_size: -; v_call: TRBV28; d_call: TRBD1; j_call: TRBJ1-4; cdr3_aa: CASGDRANEKLFF; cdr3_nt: TGTGCCAGCGGAGACAGGGCGAATGAAAAACTGTTTTTT
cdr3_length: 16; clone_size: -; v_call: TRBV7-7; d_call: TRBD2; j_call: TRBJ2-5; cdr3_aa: CASSLGLAGDGETQYF; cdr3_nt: TGTGCTAGCAGCCTAGGACTAGCGGGAGACGGGGAGACCCAGTACTTC
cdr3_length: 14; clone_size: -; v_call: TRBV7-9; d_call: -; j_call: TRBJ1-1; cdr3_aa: CASSPRRVDTEAFF; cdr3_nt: TGTGCCAGCAGCCCGAGGAGGGTGGACACTGAAGCTTTCTTT
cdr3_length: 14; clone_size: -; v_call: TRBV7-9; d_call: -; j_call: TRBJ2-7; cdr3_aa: CASSLEGGRHKEYF; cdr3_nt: TGTGCCAGCAGCTTAGAGGGAGGCAGGCACAAGGAGTACTTC
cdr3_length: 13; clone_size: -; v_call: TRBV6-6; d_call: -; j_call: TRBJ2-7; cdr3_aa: CASSEVPANEQYF; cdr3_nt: TGTGCCAGCAGTGAGGTCCCCGCCAACGAGCAGTACTTC
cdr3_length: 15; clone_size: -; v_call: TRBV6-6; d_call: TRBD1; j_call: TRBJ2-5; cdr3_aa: CASSSRQGASETQYF; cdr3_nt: TGTGCCAGCAGTTCTCGGCAGGGGGCCTCGGAGACCCAGTACTTC
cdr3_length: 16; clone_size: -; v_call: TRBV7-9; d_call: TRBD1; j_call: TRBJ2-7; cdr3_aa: CASSLGFWTGNYEQYF; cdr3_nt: TGTGCCAGCAGCTTAGGATTTTGGACAGGGAACTACGAGCAGTACTTC
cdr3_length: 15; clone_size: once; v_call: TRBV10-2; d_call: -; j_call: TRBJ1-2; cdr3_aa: CASSEPLVANYGYTF; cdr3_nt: TGCGCCAGCAGTGAGCCTCTCGTTGCTAACTATGGCTACACCTTC
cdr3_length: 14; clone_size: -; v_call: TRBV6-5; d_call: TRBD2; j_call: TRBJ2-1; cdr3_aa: CASSPGGGYNEQFF; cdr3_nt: TGTGCCAGCAGCCCTGGCGGGGGGTACAATGAGCAGTTCTTC
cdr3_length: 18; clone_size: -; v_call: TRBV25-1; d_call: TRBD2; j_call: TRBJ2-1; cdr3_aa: CASSEGRTSGRAYNEQFF; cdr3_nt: TGTGCCAGCAGTGAAGGTAGGACTAGCGGGAGGGCCTACAATGAGCAGTTCTTC
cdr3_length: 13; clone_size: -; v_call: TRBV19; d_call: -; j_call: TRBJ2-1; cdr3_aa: CATAGVGDDEQFF; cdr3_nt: TGTGCCACTGCAGGGGTAGGTGACGATGAGCAGTTCTTC
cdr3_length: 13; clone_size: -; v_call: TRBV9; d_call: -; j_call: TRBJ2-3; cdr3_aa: CASSVASTDTQYF; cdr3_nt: TGTGCCAGCAGCGTAGCAAGCACAGATACGCAGTATTTT
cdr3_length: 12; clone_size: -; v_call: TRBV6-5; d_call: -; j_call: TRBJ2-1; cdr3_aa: CASKRSYNEQFF; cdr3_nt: TGTGCCAGCAAGAGATCCTACAATGAGCAGTTCTTC
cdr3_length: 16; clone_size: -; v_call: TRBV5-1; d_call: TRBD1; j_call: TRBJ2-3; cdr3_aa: CASSPGQGGSTDTQYF; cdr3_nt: TGCGCCAGCAGCCCGGGACAGGGGGGGAGCACAGATACGCAGTATTTT
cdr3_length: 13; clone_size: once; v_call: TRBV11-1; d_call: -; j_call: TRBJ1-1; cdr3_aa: CASSYPQGTEAFF; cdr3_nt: TGTGCCAGCAGCTACCCACAGGGTACTGAAGCTTTCTTT
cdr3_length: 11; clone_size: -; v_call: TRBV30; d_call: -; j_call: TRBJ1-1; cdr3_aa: CAWSGDIEAFF; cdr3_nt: TGTGCCTGGAGTGGAGACATTGAAGCTTTCTTT
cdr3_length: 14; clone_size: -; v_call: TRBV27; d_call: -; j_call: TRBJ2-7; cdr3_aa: CASSLSGVAYEQYF; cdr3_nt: TGTGCCAGCAGTTTATCAGGGGTCGCCTACGAGCAGTACTTC
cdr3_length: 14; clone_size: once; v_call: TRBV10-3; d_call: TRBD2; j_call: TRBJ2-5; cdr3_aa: CATLGLAEQETQYF; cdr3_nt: TGTGCCACCCTCGGCCTAGCGGAACAAGAGACCCAGTACTTC
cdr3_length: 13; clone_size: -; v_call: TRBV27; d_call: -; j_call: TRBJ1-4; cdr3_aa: CASSLGVNEKLFF; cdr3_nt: TGTGCCAGCAGCCTAGGGGTTAATGAAAAACTGTTTTTT
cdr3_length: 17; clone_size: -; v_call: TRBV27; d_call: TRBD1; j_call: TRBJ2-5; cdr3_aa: CASSLQGGAVFQETQYF; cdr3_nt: TGTGCCAGCAGTTTACAAGGGGGCGCGGTCTTCCAAGAGACCCAGTACTTC
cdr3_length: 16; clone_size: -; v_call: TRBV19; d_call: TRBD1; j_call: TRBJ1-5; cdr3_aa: CASSNLGQYSNQPQHF; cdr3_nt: TGTGCCAGTAGTAATCTGGGACAGTATAGCAATCAGCCCCAGCATTTT
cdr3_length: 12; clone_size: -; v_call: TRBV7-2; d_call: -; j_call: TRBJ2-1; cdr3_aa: CASSLLAGEQFF; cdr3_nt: TGTGCCAGCAGCTTGCTAGCCGGGGAGCAGTTCTTC
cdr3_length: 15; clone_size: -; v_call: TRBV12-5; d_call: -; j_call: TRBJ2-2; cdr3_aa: CASGLGGVDTGELFF; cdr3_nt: TGTGCTAGTGGTTTAGGGGGAGTCGACACCGGGGAGCTGTTTTTT
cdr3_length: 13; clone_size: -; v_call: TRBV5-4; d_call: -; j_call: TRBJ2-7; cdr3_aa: CASSLALSYEQYF; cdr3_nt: TGTGCCAGCAGCTTGGCACTTTCCTACGAGCAGTACTTC
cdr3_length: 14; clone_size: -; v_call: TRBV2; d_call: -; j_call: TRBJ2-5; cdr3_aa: CASIRDRSTQTQYF; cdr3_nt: TGTGCCAGCATTCGAGACAGGAGCACCCAGACCCAGTACTTC
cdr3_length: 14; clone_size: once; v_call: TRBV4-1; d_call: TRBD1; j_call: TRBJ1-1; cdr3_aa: CASSQDRSGGEAFF; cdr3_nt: TGCGCCAGCAGCCAAGATCGGTCAGGGGGAGAAGCTTTCTTT
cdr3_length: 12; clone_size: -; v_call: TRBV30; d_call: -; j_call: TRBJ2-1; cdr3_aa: CAWSRTANEQFF; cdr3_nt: TGTGCCTGGTCCCGGACTGCCAATGAGCAGTTCTTC
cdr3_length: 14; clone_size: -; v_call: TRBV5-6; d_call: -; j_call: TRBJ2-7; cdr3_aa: CASSFRFQGFEQYF; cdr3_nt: TGTGCCAGCAGCTTCCGTTTCCAGGGTTTCGAGCAGTACTTC
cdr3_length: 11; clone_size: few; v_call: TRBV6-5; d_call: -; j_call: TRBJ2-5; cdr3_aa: CASSSRETQYF; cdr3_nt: TGTGCCAGCAGCTCTCGAGAGACCCAGTACTTC
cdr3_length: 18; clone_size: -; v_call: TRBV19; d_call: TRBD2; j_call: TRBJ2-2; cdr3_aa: CASSMKGLAGGQAGELFF; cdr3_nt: TGTGCCAGTAGTATGAAAGGGCTAGCGGGGGGGCAGGCCGGGGAGCTGTTTTTT
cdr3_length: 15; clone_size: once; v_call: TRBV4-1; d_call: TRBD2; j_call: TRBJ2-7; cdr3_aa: CASSPGLAQNWEQYF; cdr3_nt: TGCGCCAGCAGCCCGGGACTAGCCCAAAATTGGGAGCAGTACTTC
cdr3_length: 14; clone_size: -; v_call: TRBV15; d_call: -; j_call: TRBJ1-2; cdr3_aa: CATSRERQPYGYTF; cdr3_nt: TGTGCCACCAGCAGAGAACGACAGCCCTATGGCTACACCTTC
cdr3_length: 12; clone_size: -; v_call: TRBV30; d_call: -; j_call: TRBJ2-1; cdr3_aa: CAWTEVVGEQFF; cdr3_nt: TGTGCCTGGACCGAGGTAGTCGGTGAGCAGTTCTTC
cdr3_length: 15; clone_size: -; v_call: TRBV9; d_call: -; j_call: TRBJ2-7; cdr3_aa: CASSVAAGEHYEQYF; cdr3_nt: TGTGCCAGCAGCGTAGCCGCAGGGGAGCACTACGAGCAGTACTTC
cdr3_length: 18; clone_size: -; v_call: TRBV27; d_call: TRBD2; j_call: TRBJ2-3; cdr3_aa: CASSLSFSGRAGTDTQYF; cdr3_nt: TGTGCCAGCAGTTTATCCTTCAGCGGGAGGGCCGGCACAGATACGCAGTATTTT
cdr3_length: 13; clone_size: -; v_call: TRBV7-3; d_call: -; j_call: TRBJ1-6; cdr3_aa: CASSAGPNSPLHF; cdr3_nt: TGTGCCAGCAGCGCGGGGCCCAATTCACCCCTCCACTTT
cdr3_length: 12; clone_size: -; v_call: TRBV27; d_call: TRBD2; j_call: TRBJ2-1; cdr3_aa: CASSLWAGELFF; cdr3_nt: TGTGCCAGCAGTTTATGGGCGGGAGAGCTGTTCTTC
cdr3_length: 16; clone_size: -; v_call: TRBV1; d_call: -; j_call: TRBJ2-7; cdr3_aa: CTSSQVRLAGVYEQYF; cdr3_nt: TGCACCAGCAGCCAAGTAAGGCTAGCTGGGGTTTACGAGCAGTACTTC
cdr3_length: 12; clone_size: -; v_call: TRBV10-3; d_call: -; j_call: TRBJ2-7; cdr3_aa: CAISESRGEQYF; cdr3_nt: TGTGCCATCAGTGAGTCGCGTGGCGAGCAGTACTTC
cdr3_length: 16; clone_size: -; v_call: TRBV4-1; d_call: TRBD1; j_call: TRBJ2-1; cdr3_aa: CASSLSPGQAPSEQFF; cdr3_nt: TGCGCCAGCAGCCTTTCTCCGGGACAGGCTCCAAGCGAGCAGTTCTTC
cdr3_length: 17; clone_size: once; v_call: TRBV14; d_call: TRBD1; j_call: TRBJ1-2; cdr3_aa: CASSVSPGQGAHYGYTF; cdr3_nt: TGTGCCAGCAGCGTTTCACCGGGACAGGGGGCTCACTATGGCTACACCTTC
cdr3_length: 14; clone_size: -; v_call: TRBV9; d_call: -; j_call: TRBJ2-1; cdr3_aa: CASSVGGDGNEQFF; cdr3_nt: TGTGCCAGCAGCGTAGGGGGGGACGGTAATGAGCAGTTCTTC
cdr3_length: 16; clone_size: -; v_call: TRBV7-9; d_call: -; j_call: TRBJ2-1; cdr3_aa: CASSPSGGSSYNEQFF; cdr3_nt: TGTGCCAGCAGCCCCTCGGGGGGCTCCTCCTACAATGAGCAGTTCTTC
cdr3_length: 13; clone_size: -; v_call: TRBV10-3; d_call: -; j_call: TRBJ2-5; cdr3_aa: CAISGPGAETQYF; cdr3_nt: TGTGCCATCAGTGGCCCTGGAGCGGAGACCCAGTACTTC